This T cell receptor (beta chain) was recovered during a study of response to subunit inactivated influenza vaccine. MiXCR, applied by TCRdb to the RT-PCR reads, yields one record per CDR3 protein. The sample consists of more than 550,000 distinct CDR3 sequences, about 10% of them appearing once. Many counts were recorded for this clonotype. Another study also made use of these data, one on T cells expressing NK-cell markers. This second study notes: The cDNA for TCR beta came from 5'RACE template switching with UMIs. Sorted T-cell subsets CD3+CD56+NKG2C+, CD3+CD56+NKG2C- and CD3+CD56-NKG2C+ were TCR beta-sequenced. Leadership of the CD3+CD56-NKG2C+ fraction also belonged to these clonotypes in several donors.

Specimen: PBMCs from blood, collected on the day of vaccination. This TCR was sampled from a man aged 45-60 years who received an inactivated influenza vaccine.

In nucleotides, the CDR3 is TGCGCCAGCAGCCAAGATCTTGCGGGAGTTACCGGGGAGCTGTTTTTT. Translation: CASSQDLAGVTGELFF. The genes are TRBV4-3 and TRBJ2-2, with 7 bases fitting TRBD2. The CDR3 length is 16 residues. Germline V lookup: CDR1 LGHNA, CDR2 YSLEER. The ends lost 0 bases at V and 5 bases at J; junction bases unmatched: 6.